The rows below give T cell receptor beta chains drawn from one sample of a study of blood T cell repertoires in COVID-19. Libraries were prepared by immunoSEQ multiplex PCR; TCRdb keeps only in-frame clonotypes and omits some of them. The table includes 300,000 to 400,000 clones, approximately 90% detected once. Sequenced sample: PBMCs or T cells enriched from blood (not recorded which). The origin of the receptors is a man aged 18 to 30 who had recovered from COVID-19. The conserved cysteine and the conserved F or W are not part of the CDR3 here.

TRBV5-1 ASSRTSGGRGEQF
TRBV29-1 SVGPAGGYEQY
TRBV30 AWSVGTGVGQPQH
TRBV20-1 SASHQGISPPNYGYT
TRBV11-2 ASSLDRVGDNEQF
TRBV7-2 ASSSRAVTDTQY
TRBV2 AIPITGQGYEQY
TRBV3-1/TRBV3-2 ASSHLRGAGTDTQY
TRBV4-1 ASSQDGQRGIASTDTQY
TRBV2 ASRQQRTVANEQF
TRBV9 ASSVEGQNPYNEQF
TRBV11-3 ASSLGLPSSGNTIY
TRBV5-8 ASSLGQYYEQY
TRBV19 ASSIGTGNQPQH
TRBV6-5 ASSLTGEEQPQH
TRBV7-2 ASSPQGGAGNEKLF
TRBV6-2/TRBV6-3 ASSYSTRTVNQPQH
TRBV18 ASSPVDRSYEQY
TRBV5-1 ASSPRGLISYNEQF
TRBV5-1 ASSIQGPGGTDTQY
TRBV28 ASSFGGAASGNTIY
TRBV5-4 ASSLVRGGVSTDTQY
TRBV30 AWSVQAGPGY
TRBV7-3 ASSSTGLSTDTQY
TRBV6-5 ASRRQGAGNQPQH
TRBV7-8 ASSLALAENTGELF
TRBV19 ASSKAPPGNTLNTEAF
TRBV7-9 ASSLLGGQPLH
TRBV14 ASSQDHRGKLF
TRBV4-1 ASSQVTQADTQY
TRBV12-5 ASGLGGTGNQPQH
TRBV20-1 SNRGRGEAF
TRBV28 ASSPAGTANYGYT
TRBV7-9 ASSLGTGSYEQY
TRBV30 AWSPRNTGELF
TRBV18 ASSYQATYEQY
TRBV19 AVDRTSGGTDTQY
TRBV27 ASSPGTGLVVASSPLH
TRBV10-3 AISDPQSNTEAF
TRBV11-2 ASSLIGTGIYEQY
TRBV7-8 ASSFGPSYEQY
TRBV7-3 ASSPRQGGTEAF
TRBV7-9 ASSLVLSTTSYEQY
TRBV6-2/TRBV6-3 ASSFQGAYGQPQH
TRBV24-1 ATSDSSGRAYEQY
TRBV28 ASRLRTGANYGYT
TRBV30 AWSNMNTGELF
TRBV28 ASRSSGGIQETQY
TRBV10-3 AISMGLAGGPSYNEQF
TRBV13 ASSNRDRGQGYGYT
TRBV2 ASSGQEGYGYT
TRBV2 ASSVGQGGEKLF
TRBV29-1 SAAVSGNYGYT
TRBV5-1 ASSFERQGKGYT
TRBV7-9 ASSPGSAQDYEQY
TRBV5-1 ASSLVAGVSYEQY
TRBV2 ASTGQGAGTDTQY